What follows describes a single TCR beta chain. Its antigen is not known. This entry belongs to a study of vaccination and CD4 T cells after COVID-19. Study-level information: Cellular stimulation was performed using overlapping spike peptides derived from SARS-CoV-2, HCoV-NL63, HCoV-OC43 and HCoV-229E.

The Oncomine TCR Beta short-read assay sequenced DNA from cultured CD4+ T cells. In TCRdb, the PCR reads were re-called with MiXCR into one record per CDR3 protein. The sample contains over 15,000 distinct CDR3 sequences, around 30% of which appear only once. V trimming: 0 bases; J trimming: 8 bases; junction bases outside the gene matches: 10. The CDR3 has 16 residues. Per the germline V gene, CDR1 is DFQATT and CDR2 is SNEGSKA (reference sequence). Described treatment: 10-day PBMC culture with coronavirus spike peptide pools or control peptides (ViraFEST assay). The sequence came from a human donor with COVID-19. The sequencing sample was made of cultured CD4+ T cells from blood. The rearrangement uses TRBV20-1 and TRBJ2-4; 10 bases match TRBD1. CDR3 amino acids: CSARDPGTGDNDIQYF. CDR3 DNA: TGCAGTGCTAGAGACCCCGGGACAGGGGACAATGACATTCAGTACTTC.